The rows below give T cell receptor beta chains drawn from one sample of a study of T-cell reconstitution after alpha-beta-depleted transplantation in children. TCRdb re-derived calls from the PCR reads in MiXCR, one entry per CDR3 protein. The sample consists of some 640,000 distinct CDR3 sequences, roughly 17% of them appearing once. The sample in question was PBMCs from the stem cell graft donor, obtained from the stem cell graft. The receptors here all came from a human donor who donated a stem cell graft to a child with acute myeloid leukemia. Each CDR3 is given with its conserved first and last residue. A D gene is named only where the DNA matches it firmly. The size entry is marked missing in some rows and otherwise reads once, few, many or a size class.

clone_size,j_call,d_call,v_call,cdr3_nt,cdr3_aa
many,TRBJ2-1,TRBD2,TRBV29-1,TGCAGCGTTGAAATCCCGACTAGCGGGGGGGAGAATGAGCAGTTCTTC,CSVEIPTSGGENEQFF
few,TRBJ1-4,NA,TRBV6-5,TGTGCCAGCAGTTATTTGGATCTGTCCCGGGACCTTAATGAAAAACTGTTTTTT,CASSYLDLSRDLNEKLFF
many,TRBJ2-7,TRBD2,TRBV10-3,TGTGCCATCTCACTAGCGGAGAGGTCCTACGAGCAGTACTTC,CAISLAERSYEQYF
NA,TRBJ1-6,NA,TRBV5-4,TGTGCCAGCAGCTTGTACGGTAGCTATAATTCACCCCTCCACTTT,CASSLYGSYNSPLHF
many,TRBJ1-1,TRBD1,TRBV4-3,TGCGCCAGCAGCCAAGATGGCAGGGGGCAGGATACTGAAGCTTTCTTT,CASSQDGRGQDTEAFF
NA,TRBJ2-7,TRBD2,TRBV5-1,TGCGCCAGCAGCTCGCGGACTAGCGGGAACGAGCAGTACTTC,CASSSRTSGNEQYF
few,TRBJ2-1,NA,TRBV20-1,TGCAGTGTCCTCTCCTACAATGAGCAGTTCTTC,CSVLSYNEQFF
many,TRBJ1-3,NA,TRBV29-1,TGCAGCGTTGAAGATGGACTCCCGGGGGGAAACACCATATATTTT,CSVEDGLPGGNTIYF
many,TRBJ2-1,NA,TRBV5-6,TGTGCCAGCAGCTGGAGGGACAGACCGAACGATGAGCAGTTCTTC,CASSWRDRPNDEQFF
many,TRBJ1-1,NA,TRBV4-3,TGCGCCAGCAGCCTCGGCCGGGTTAGTACTGAAGCTTTCTTT,CASSLGRVSTEAFF
NA,TRBJ2-7,NA,TRBV20-1,TGCAGTGCTAGAGGAAGAGATGCCTACGAGCAGTACTTC,CSARGRDAYEQYF
many,TRBJ1-2,TRBD1,TRBV29-1,TGCAGCGTTGAAGATGGGGACAGTGATAACTATGGCTACACCTTC,CSVEDGDSDNYGYTF
few,TRBJ2-3,NA,TRBV12-5,TGTGCTAGTGGGCGTGGAGATACGCAGTATTTT,CASGRGDTQYF
few,TRBJ2-7,NA,TRBV10-3,TGTGCCATCAGTGAGACAGAGGCTGGAGCTTACGAGCAGTACTTC,CAISETEAGAYEQYF
NA,TRBJ2-2,NA,TRBV10-1,TGCGCCAGCAGTGAGAATGAGGGACCCGGGGAGCTGTTTTTT,CASSENEGPGELFF
many,TRBJ2-6,TRBD1,TRBV12-3/TRBV12-4,TGTGCCAGCAGTTGGACAGGGGGATCTGGGGCCAACGTCCTGACTTTC,CASSWTGGSGANVLTF
many,TRBJ2-3,TRBD1,TRBV10-3,TGTGCCATCAGGACTTGGAGACAGGGGAGGACAGATACGCAGTATTTT,CAIRTWRQGRTDTQYF
many,TRBJ2-7,NA,TRBV20-1,TGCAGTGCTAGATCGTATTTGGCCGGTTACGAGCAGTACTTC,CSARSYLAGYEQYF
few,TRBJ2-7,NA,TRBV5-6,TGTGCCAGCAGCTTAGGGCAGGCCCCCTACGAGCAGTACTTC,CASSLGQAPYEQYF
many,TRBJ2-2,TRBD2,TRBV5-5,TGTGCCAGCAGCCAGCTAGCGGGGGACACCGGGGAGCTGTTTTTT,CASSQLAGDTGELFF
many,TRBJ2-5,TRBD2,TRBV20-1,TGCAGTGCTAGAGTCCGGGGGGCGGGGGGCCTGAAAGAGACCCAGTACTTC,CSARVRGAGGLKETQYF
NA,TRBJ1-5,TRBD1,TRBV27,TGTGCCAGCAGCCTCTCTTGGACAGGGGGTAACTTTGGCAATCAGCCCCAGCATTTT,CASSLSWTGGNFGNQPQHF
NA,TRBJ1-5,TRBD1,TRBV12-3/TRBV12-4,TGTGCCAGCAGTTTGGAGGCCCAGGTCCGGACAGGGAGGGCCTTTAGCAATCAGCCCCAGCATTTT,CASSLEAQVRTGRAFSNQPQHF
many,TRBJ2-1,TRBD2,TRBV24-1,TGTGCCACCAGTGACCCCGGGACTAGCTCCTACAATGAGCAGTTCTTC,CATSDPGTSSYNEQFF
many,TRBJ2-1,NA,TRBV6-5,TGTGCCAGCGCTACAGGGAGAGATGAGCAGTTCTTC,CASATGRDEQFF